This is a list of T cell receptor beta chains from one sample in a study of T cells in Graves' hyperthyroidism and ophthalmopathy. TCRdb passed the multiplex PCR reads through MiXCR, listing each CDR3 protein once. The sample includes around 380,000 distinct CDR3 sequences, approximately 15% of them seen just once. Sequencing input: blood. Receptors were obtained from a man aged 25-45 years with Graves' hyperthyroidism that later progressed to Graves' ophthalmopathy. Both conserved end residues are part of each CDR3. D genes are given only for firm matches. Only part of the rows carry a size: once, few, many, or a class if the clone is expanded.

size: many; D: NA; V: TRBV28; J: TRBJ1-1; DNA: TGTGCCAGCAGTTTATCCGGGTCGGGCACTGAAGCTTTCTTT; CDR3: CASSLSGSGTEAFF
size: NA; D: NA; V: TRBV7-9; J: TRBJ2-5; DNA: TGTGCCAGCAGCTTAGGAGCCGCCTGGTACCAAGAGACCCAGTACTTC; CDR3: CASSLGAAWYQETQYF
size: once; D: NA; V: TRBV19; J: TRBJ1-2; DNA: TGTGCCAGCGCCGCCAAGTGGGGACAAGTCCCTGGCTACACCTTC; CDR3: CASAAKWGQVPGYTF
size: many; D: NA; V: TRBV6-1; J: TRBJ1-5; DNA: TGTGCCAGCAGTGAAGATATTTATAGCAATCAGCCCCAGCATTTT; CDR3: CASSEDIYSNQPQHF
size: many; D: NA; V: TRBV28; J: TRBJ1-2; DNA: TGTGCCAGCAGTAACAGCGCACCCTATGGCTACACCTTC; CDR3: CASSNSAPYGYTF
size: few; D: NA; V: TRBV9; J: TRBJ2-2; DNA: TGTGCCAGCAGCGTAGATGGGAACACCGGGGAGCTGTTTTTT; CDR3: CASSVDGNTGELFF
size: many; D: NA; V: TRBV2; J: TRBJ2-7; DNA: TGTGCCAGCAGTGATTTCGACAACTACGAGCAGTACTTC; CDR3: CASSDFDNYEQYF
size: NA; D: NA; V: TRBV9; J: TRBJ2-2; DNA: TGTGCCAGCAGCTGGCCGAGTCATTCGGACACCGGGGAGCTGTTTTTT; CDR3: CASSWPSHSDTGELFF
size: NA; D: NA; V: TRBV12-3/TRBV12-4; J: TRBJ2-1; DNA: TGTGCCAGCAGTTTAGGAGTCTGGGGGACGGGCAATGAGCAGTTCTTC; CDR3: CASSLGVWGTGNEQFF
size: few; D: NA; V: TRBV4-1; J: TRBJ1-5; DNA: TGCGCCAGCAGCCAAGAACACTACAATCAGCCCCAGCATTTT; CDR3: CASSQEHYNQPQHF
size: many; D: NA; V: TRBV30; J: TRBJ2-3; DNA: TGTGCCTGGGGGGGAGACCCCACAGATACGCAGTATTTT; CDR3: CAWGGDPTDTQYF
size: many; D: NA; V: TRBV6-1; J: TRBJ2-6; DNA: TGTGCCAGCAGTGAGGCCTTCGGCTCTGGGGCCAACGTCCTGACTTTC; CDR3: CASSEAFGSGANVLTF
size: many; D: NA; V: TRBV11-2; J: TRBJ2-5; DNA: TGTGCCAGCAACTCCCCGGGCCAACAAGAGACCCAGTACTTC; CDR3: CASNSPGQQETQYF
size: few; D: NA; V: TRBV5-8; J: TRBJ2-5; DNA: TGTGCCAGCAGCTTGGGCAGGCTAAGTGGGCGAGAGACCCAGTACTTC; CDR3: CASSLGRLSGRETQYF
size: many; D: NA; V: TRBV10-3; J: TRBJ1-4; DNA: TGTGCCATCAGTGAAACAACTGGGGCTAATGAAAAACTGTTTTTT; CDR3: CAISETTGANEKLFF
size: many; D: NA; V: TRBV27; J: TRBJ2-3; DNA: TGTGCCAGCAGTTTATCCGGGGCTACAGATACGCAGTATTTT; CDR3: CASSLSGATDTQYF
size: once; D: NA; V: TRBV7-6; J: TRBJ1-5; DNA: TGTGCCAGCAGCCCTACTAAAAGCAATCAGCCCCGGCATTTT; CDR3: CASSPTKSNQPRHF
size: few; D: TRBD1; V: TRBV7-2; J: TRBJ1-4; DNA: TGTGCCAGCAGCTCCGACAGGGGGCTTGAAAAACTGTTTTTT; CDR3: CASSSDRGLEKLFF
size: NA; D: NA; V: TRBV4-1; J: TRBJ2-7; DNA: TGCGCCAGCAGTACTACAGGGATCGGTGAGCAGTACTTC; CDR3: CASSTTGIGEQYF
size: NA; D: NA; V: TRBV6-5; J: TRBJ1-6; DNA: TGTGCCAGCAGTTACTCGTATACGAATTCACCCCTCCACTTT; CDR3: CASSYSYTNSPLHF
size: few; D: NA; V: TRBV3-1; J: TRBJ2-2; DNA: TGTGCCAGCAGCCAAAAGTGGACACCTGACACCGGGGAGCTGTTTTTT; CDR3: CASSQKWTPDTGELFF
size: many; D: NA; V: TRBV12-3/TRBV12-4; J: TRBJ1-3; DNA: TGTGCCAGCAGCCAAAACTCTGGAAACACCATATATTTT; CDR3: CASSQNSGNTIYF
size: NA; D: NA; V: TRBV5-4; J: TRBJ2-6; DNA: TGTGCCAGCAAGGGCGGGGGCCCGGAAACAGGGGCCAACGTCCTGACTTTC; CDR3: CASKGGGPETGANVLTF
size: many; D: NA; V: TRBV28; J: TRBJ2-2; DNA: TGTGCCAGCAGTGCCCGAAGGGTCACCGGGGAGCTGTTTTTT; CDR3: CASSARRVTGELFF
size: NA; D: TRBD2; V: TRBV28; J: TRBJ2-4; DNA: TGTGCCAGCAGCGAGACTAGCGGGGGTTACTCCAAAAACATTCAGTACTTC; CDR3: CASSETSGGYSKNIQYF
size: many; D: NA; V: TRBV2; J: TRBJ1-1; DNA: TGTGCCACCGAAAGACACTTGAACACTGAAGCTTTCTTT; CDR3: CATERHLNTEAFF
size: many; D: NA; V: TRBV2; J: TRBJ1-1; DNA: TGTGCCAGCAGTGATGGGGTATTCTTGTCCATGAACACTGAAGCTTTCTTT; CDR3: CASSDGVFLSMNTEAFF
size: many; D: NA; V: TRBV7-6; J: TRBJ2-1; DNA: TGTGCCAGCAGCTTAGATGCAGGGAGAAAAAATGAGCAGTTCTTC; CDR3: CASSLDAGRKNEQFF
size: many; D: NA; V: TRBV12-3/TRBV12-4; J: TRBJ1-5; DNA: TGTGCCAGCAGTTTAGCTTTCACGGTGCAGCCCCAGCATTTT; CDR3: CASSLAFTVQPQHF
size: many; D: NA; V: TRBV28; J: TRBJ2-3; DNA: TGTGCCAGCAGTTTAGAAGACAGTGACACGCAGTATTTT; CDR3: CASSLEDSDTQYF
size: many; D: NA; V: TRBV12-3/TRBV12-4; J: TRBJ1-2; DNA: TGTGCCAGCATTATTAATCGTGGCTATGGCTACACCTTC; CDR3: CASIINRGYGYTF
size: few; D: NA; V: TRBV27; J: TRBJ1-4; DNA: TGTGCCAGCAGGCCAACAGGGCACGAACTGTTTTTT; CDR3: CASRPTGHELFF
size: few; D: NA; V: TRBV5-1; J: TRBJ1-1; DNA: TGCGCCAGCACCTTTAACACTGAAGCTTTCTTT; CDR3: CASTFNTEAFF
size: NA; D: TRBD2; V: TRBV15; J: TRBJ2-2; DNA: TGTGCCACCAGCAGAGATCGCGGGAGGGTCCACGGGGAGCTGTTTTTT; CDR3: CATSRDRGRVHGELFF
size: NA; D: NA; V: TRBV4-1; J: TRBJ1-4; DNA: TGCGCCAGCAGCCAAGGAGTCCAAAGAAGGACTAATGAAAAACTGTTTTTT; CDR3: CASSQGVQRRTNEKLFF
size: NA; D: NA; V: TRBV5-8; J: TRBJ2-5; DNA: TGTGCCAGCACCCAATCCCTAGACCACGGGGCGACCCAGTACTTC; CDR3: CASTQSLDHGATQYF
size: NA; D: TRBD1; V: TRBV4-1; J: TRBJ1-3; DNA: TGCGCCAGCAGCCGGACAGGAAATGGAAACACCATATATTTT; CDR3: CASSRTGNGNTIYF
size: many; D: NA; V: TRBV12-3/TRBV12-4; J: TRBJ1-3; DNA: TGTGCCAGCAGTTTAGGGGTTGGAAACACCATATATTTT; CDR3: CASSLGVGNTIYF
size: many; D: NA; V: TRBV6-2/TRBV6-3; J: TRBJ1-2; DNA: TGTGCCAGCAGTTACGGTTTCGGCGGCTATGGCTACACCTTC; CDR3: CASSYGFGGYGYTF
size: many; D: TRBD1; V: TRBV10-2; J: TRBJ1-1; DNA: TGCGCCAGCGACAGGGGCCCGAACACTGAAGCTTTCTTT; CDR3: CASDRGPNTEAFF
size: few; D: TRBD2; V: TRBV6-1; J: TRBJ2-1; DNA: TGTGCCAGCACAACTAGCGGGGTCAACTCCTACAATGAGCAGTTCTTC; CDR3: CASTTSGVNSYNEQFF
size: many; D: NA; V: TRBV29-1; J: TRBJ2-3; DNA: TGCAGCGTCGTCACCACAGATACGCAGTATTTT; CDR3: CSVVTTDTQYF
size: many; D: NA; V: TRBV12-3/TRBV12-4; J: TRBJ2-7; DNA: TGTGCCAGCAGTCCCATCCAAGGGGGCTACGAGCAGTACTTC; CDR3: CASSPIQGGYEQYF
size: few; D: NA; V: TRBV5-1; J: TRBJ1-2; DNA: TGCGCCAGCAGCTTGGATCCAGGACGGCCAGTCGGGAACTATGGCTACACCTTC; CDR3: CASSLDPGRPVGNYGYTF
size: few; D: NA; V: TRBV20-1; J: TRBJ2-2; DNA: TGCAGTGCGAAGCTGGACAACCCGAACACCGGGGAGCTGTTTTTT; CDR3: CSAKLDNPNTGELFF
size: NA; D: NA; V: TRBV5-1; J: TRBJ1-1; DNA: TGCGCCAGCACCGAAATCGGAAACACTGAAGCTTTCTTT; CDR3: CASTEIGNTEAFF
size: NA; D: NA; V: TRBV7-9; J: TRBJ2-3; DNA: TGTGCCGGCAGCTCCCGGACCGCTCGAAGCACAGATACGCAGTATTTT; CDR3: CAGSSRTARSTDTQYF
size: NA; D: NA; V: TRBV3-1; J: TRBJ1-6; DNA: TGTGCCAGCAGCCAAGATAGGACAGCGACAGGTTCACCCCTCCACTTT; CDR3: CASSQDRTATGSPLHF
size: NA; D: TRBD1; V: TRBV6-1; J: TRBJ2-1; DNA: TGTGCCAGCAGTGTATTATCACAGGGGCATAATGAGCAGTTCTTC; CDR3: CASSVLSQGHNEQFF
size: many; D: TRBD1; V: TRBV27; J: TRBJ2-7; DNA: TGTGCCAGCAGTTTCGGGACAGGGTCCGAGCAGTACTTC; CDR3: CASSFGTGSEQYF
size: many; D: NA; V: TRBV7-9; J: TRBJ1-5; DNA: TGTGCCAGCAGCTTAGCCCATCAGCCCCAGCATTTT; CDR3: CASSLAHQPQHF
size: many; D: TRBD1; V: TRBV20-1; J: TRBJ1-6; DNA: TGCAGTGCTCTCGGACAGGGGAGGTCACCCCTCCACTTT; CDR3: CSALGQGRSPLHF
size: few; D: NA; V: TRBV29-1; J: TRBJ1-2; DNA: TGCAGCGCTACAGGGTGGAAGGACTATGGCTACACCTTC; CDR3: CSATGWKDYGYTF
size: once; D: NA; V: TRBV5-5; J: TRBJ1-5; DNA: TGTGCCAGCAGCTTTAGACAAGCAGGGTTTCCTTACAATCAGCCCCAGCATTTT; CDR3: CASSFRQAGFPYNQPQHF
size: many; D: NA; V: TRBV15; J: TRBJ1-2; DNA: TGTGCCACCAGCAGAGATCGGGAAGGGTTCCATGGCTACACCTTC; CDR3: CATSRDREGFHGYTF
size: many; D: NA; V: TRBV6-1; J: TRBJ1-1; DNA: TGTGCCAGCAGTTATCGTAGTGCCCACACTGAAGCTTTCTTT; CDR3: CASSYRSAHTEAFF
size: few; D: NA; V: TRBV19; J: TRBJ2-1; DNA: TGTGCCAGTAGTCTTTTAAACGGGCGCAATGAGCAGTTCTTC; CDR3: CASSLLNGRNEQFF
size: many; D: NA; V: TRBV7-9; J: TRBJ2-2; DNA: TGTGCCAGCAGCTCCGTTTGGCGGACGAACACCGGGGAGCTGTTTTTT; CDR3: CASSSVWRTNTGELFF
size: many; D: NA; V: TRBV30; J: TRBJ1-6; DNA: TGTGCCTGGAGTAGGGATTATAATTCACCCCTCCACTTT; CDR3: CAWSRDYNSPLHF
size: many; D: NA; V: TRBV6-6; J: TRBJ2-3; DNA: TGTGCCAGCAGTTACTCGGGTCATAGCACAGATACGCAGTATTTT; CDR3: CASSYSGHSTDTQYF